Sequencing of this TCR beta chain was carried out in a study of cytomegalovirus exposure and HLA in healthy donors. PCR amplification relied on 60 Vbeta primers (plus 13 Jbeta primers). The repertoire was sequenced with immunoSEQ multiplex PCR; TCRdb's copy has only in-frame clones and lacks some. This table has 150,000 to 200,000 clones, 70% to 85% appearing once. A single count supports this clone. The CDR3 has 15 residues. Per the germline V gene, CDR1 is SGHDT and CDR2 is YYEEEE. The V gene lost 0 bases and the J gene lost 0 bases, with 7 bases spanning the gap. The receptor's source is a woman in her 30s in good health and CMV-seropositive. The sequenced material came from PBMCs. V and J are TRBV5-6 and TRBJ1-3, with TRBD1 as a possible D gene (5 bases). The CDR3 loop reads CASSLDRTSGNTIYF. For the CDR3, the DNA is TGTGCCAGCAGCTTGGACAGGACCTCTGGAAACACCATATATTTT. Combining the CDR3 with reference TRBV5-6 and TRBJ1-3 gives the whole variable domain DAGVTQSPTHLIKTRGQQVTLRCSPKSGHDTVSWYQQALGQGPQFIFQYYEEEERQRGNFPDRFSGHQFPNYSSELNVNALLLGDSALYLCASSLDRTSGNTIYFGEGSWLTVV.